Detailed here is one T cell receptor (beta chain). Its antigen is undetermined. These data come from a study of cytomegalovirus exposure and HLA in healthy donors. Both 60 Vbeta primers and 13 Jbeta primers went into the PCR. Measured with immunoSEQ multiplex PCR; TCRdb has only the in-frame clones, and not every one. The sample shows 100,000 or so clones, less than 80% of them seen only once. Overall study results and limits: Roughly uniform depth of sequencing across donors was assumed in presence/absence analyses.

Germline CDR1 SGHTA, CDR2 FQGNSA. The CDR3 consists of 14 residues. V was pared by 1 base and J by 1 base, with 6 bases between. The clonotype originates from a man younger than 45 in good health and CMV-seropositive. The sequencing sample was made of PBMCs. The V and J genes are TRBV7-2 and TRBJ2-3; TRBD1 is a possible D gene (6 bases). Written as DNA, the CDR3 is TGTGCCAGCAGCTTAGGACAGGGCACAGATACGCAGTATTTT. This encodes CASSLGQGTDTQYF.